Below are 17 T cell receptor beta chains sequenced from a single sample in a study of long-term antiretroviral therapy in people with HIV. Survey level was the resolution at which the v3.0 immunoSEQ assay ran. Profiled with immunoSEQ multiplex PCR; TCRdb holds only in-frame clones, not every one. Among 30,000 to 45,000 clones listed, 80% were seen once. This material consisted of unsorted PBMCs, taken 3.4 years after starting antiretroviral therapy. The origin of the receptors is a man aged 30 to 39 with HIV.

The chain carries TRBV29-1 and TRBJ2-1; 9 nucleotides match TRBD1. CDR3 length equals 14 residues. Germline V lookup: CDR1 SQVTM, CDR2 ANQGSEA. V gave up 0 bases and J gave up 9 bases; unmatched junction bases: 6. In DNA form, the CDR3 reads TGCAGCGTTGAAGACCGAACAGGGGGCAGTGAGCAGTTCTTC. This codes for CSVEDRTGGSEQFF.

The chain employs TRBV5-4 and TRBJ2-2, with 9 nucleotides matching TRBD1. Trimming took 4 bases from V and 5 from J; bases not matched to a gene: 9. This CDR3 is 16 amino acids long. Germline loops: CDR1 SGHNT, CDR2 YYREEE (reference sequence). CDR3 sequence: CASSLAGTGKTGELFF. The CDR3 coding sequence is TGTGCCAGCAGCCTGGCCGGGACAGGGAAGACCGGGGAGCTGTTTTTT.

The chain links TRBV5-4 to TRBJ2-7; the match to TRBD2 covers 9 bases. V lost 3 bases and J lost 2; bases outside the gene matches: 6. The germline gives CDR1 SGHNT, CDR2 YYREEE (reference sequence). The CDR3 is 15 residues long. This chain's CDR3 is CASSSRLADPYEQYF. The CDR3 DNA sequence: TGTGCCAGCAGCTCCCGACTAGCGGACCCCTACGAGCAGTACTTC. The full variable domain, its missing parts supplied by reference TRBV5-4 and TRBJ2-7, is ETGVTQSPTHLIKTRGQQVTLRCSSQSGHNTVSWYQQALGQGPQFIFQYYREEENGRGNFPPRFSGLQFPNYSSELNVNALELDDSALYLCASSSRLADPYEQYFGPGTRLTVT.

The chain couples TRBV11-2 to TRBJ1-2; D not resolved. The V end lost 5 bases, the J end lost 4 bases, and 14 bases lay between the germline ends. The CDR3 is made up of 14 amino acids. In germline, CDR1 is SGHAT, CDR2 FQNNGV. The CDR3 region has the DNA TGTGCCAGCAGCCCTCAACAGAACGTCTATGGCTACACCTTC. Protein: CASSPQQNVYGYTF.

This clone has just one count. CDR3: CASSYAPNQETQYF. DNA of the CDR3: TGTGCCAGCAGCTACGCCCCCAACCAAGAGACCCAGTACTTC. V usage is TRBV6-5 and J usage is TRBJ2-5; D not certain. The germline V gene encodes CDR1 MNHEY and CDR2 SVGAGI. The CDR3 sequence is 14 residues long. V was cut by 6 bases and J by 0 bases, with 11 bases left in between.

CDR3 residues: CASSTREGGNQPQHF. CDR3 DNA sequence: TGTGCCAGTAGTACTAGGGAAGGTGGCAATCAGCCCCAGCATTTT. The rearrangement links TRBV19 to TRBJ1-5; D unresolved. The CDR3 sequence is 15 residues long. Germline V CDR1 and CDR2: LNHDA, SQIVND (reference sequence). Trimming cost V 4 bases and J 2 bases, with 12 bases left between them.

The chain combines TRBV5-1 with TRBJ1-5, with D hard to call. Germline V gene lookup returns CDR1 SGHRS and CDR2 YFSETQ. The CDR3 covers 15 residues. Deletions cut 0 bases from V and 3 bases from J, with 10 bases between. The CDR3 DNA reads as TGCGCCAGCAGCTTGGCCGGCAGGCCCAATCAGCCCCAGCATTTT. Amino acid sequence: CASSLAGRPNQPQHF.

The chain couples TRBV7-8 to TRBJ2-3; TRBD2 aligns across 12 bases. The CDR3 totals 15 residues. The V segment lost 7 bases and the J segment 3 bases; nucleotides outside the gene matches: 5. The germline gives CDR1 SGHVS, CDR2 FQNEAQ. CDR3: CASTLAGGPTDTQYF. The CDR3 DNA reads TGTGCCAGCACGCTAGCGGGAGGGCCGACAGATACGCAGTATTTT.

The chain carries TRBV5-1 and TRBJ2-5, with D hard to call. Germline V gene sequence: CDR1 SGHRS, CDR2 YFSETQ. With 2 bases removed from V and 5 bases from J, the gap between germline ends came to 7 bases. This CDR3 spans 12 amino acids. This CDR3 is CASSFTRETQYF. In DNA, the CDR3 is TGCGCCAGCAGCTTTACCAGGGAGACCCAGTACTTC. Combining the CDR3 with reference TRBV5-1 and TRBJ2-5 gives the whole variable domain KAGVTQTPRYLIKTRGQQVTLSCSPISGHRSVSWYQQTPGQGLQFLFEYFSETQRNKGNFPGRFSGRQFSNSRSEMNVSTLELGDSALYLCASSFTRETQYFGPGTRLLVL.

CDR3: CASSLDQMYF. Here the CDR3 DNA reads TGTGCCAGCAGCTTAGATCAAATGTACTTC. This chain joins TRBV11-2 and TRBJ2-7; D is unclear. Trimming stripped 0 bases from V and 12 bases from J, with 6 bases between. Per germline, CDR1 SGHAT and CDR2 FQNNGV. CDR3 length: 10 amino acids.

This clone was counted once. The gene calls are TRBV27 and TRBJ1-3; tentatively, D is TRBD1 (5 bases). CDR1 is MNHEY and CDR2 is SMNVEV in the germline V gene (reference sequence). The CDR3 spans 17 residues. Trimming left V 5 bases short and J 1 base short, with 18 bases between. Written as DNA, the CDR3 is TGTGCCAGCAGTCCCCACGTCGGGGGGTGGTCTGGAAACACCATATATTTT. The encoded protein is CASSPHVGGWSGNTIYF.

The chain links TRBV2 to TRBJ2-1, with 7 bases lining up with TRBD2. The V and J ends lost 2 bases and 7 bases, in that order; junction bases with no gene match: 8. This CDR3 has 15 residues. The germline V gene has CDR1 SNHLY and CDR2 FYNNEI. The CDR3 bases are TGTGCCAGCAGTGAATGGGGGAGGGCGGAAAATGAGCAGTTCTTC. Its translation: CASSEWGRAENEQFF.

This chain connects TRBV5-1 to TRBJ1-1, with D uncertain. Between the trimmed V and J ends, which lost 4 bases and 0 bases, there was a span of 16 bases. The germline V gene encodes CDR1 SGHRS and CDR2 YFSETQ. The CDR3 length is 16 residues. The CDR3 is CASSNGQVFMNTEAFF. The CDR3 nucleotides read TGCGCCAGCAGCAATGGGCAGGTGTTCATGAACACTGAAGCTTTCTTT. The full variable domain, its missing parts supplied by reference TRBV5-1 and TRBJ1-1, is KAGVTQTPRYLIKTRGQQVTLSCSPISGHRSVSWYQQTPGQGLQFLFEYFSETQRNKGNFPGRFSGRQFSNSRSEMNVSTLELGDSALYLCASSNGQVFMNTEAFFGQGTRLTVV.

The rearrangement links TRBV7-9 to TRBJ2-7; TRBD2 is a possible D gene (5 bases). There are 13 residues in the CDR3. Germline CDR1 is SEHNR and CDR2 is FQNEAQ (reference sequence). V was cut by 1 base and J by 3 bases, with 7 bases left in between. CDR3 DNA sequence: TGTGCCAGCAGCTTAGAACTAGACTACGAGCAGTACTTC. Translated, it gives CASSLELDYEQYF.

This clone was detected only once. The chain couples TRBV11-2 to TRBJ2-1; D remains ambiguous. V was shortened by 4 bases and J by 7 bases, with 5 bases between the two germline ends. Germline V gene lookup returns CDR1 SGHAT and CDR2 FQNNGV. This CDR3 has 11 residues. The CDR3 bases are TGTGCCAGCAGCTCGTTGAATGAGCAGTTCTTC. It encodes CASSSLNEQFF.

This clone was seen once. The gene calls are TRBV30 and TRBJ1-1; TRBD1 is a possible D gene (5 bases). V lost 3 bases and J 1 base, leaving 6 bases between the germline ends. CDR1 GTSNPN and CDR2 SVGIG come from the germline V gene (reference sequence). The length of the CDR3 is 12 residues. CDR3 amino acids: CAWRRGNTEAFF. The CDR3 DNA reads as TGTGCCTGGAGAAGGGGGAACACTGAAGCTTTCTTT.

The chain uses TRBV28 and TRBJ1-2; possibly TRBD1 for D (6 bases). Trimming pared 6 bases from V and 7 bases from J, leaving 24 bases between. The CDR3 runs 16 residues. Germline CDR1 reads MDHEN; CDR2 reads SYDVKM. The CDR3 region has the DNA TGTGCCAGCAGATTCACCGTACAGGGATATTTAGGTGGCTACACCTTC. Encoded protein: CASRFTVQGYLGGYTF.